These 21 T cell receptor beta chains came from one sample sequenced in a study of CD8+ T cells in alopecia areata. RNA was extracted and reverse transcribed into cDNA as the sequencing template. Sequencing was performed with immunoSEQ multiplex PCR; in TCRdb, only in-frame clones are kept and a portion is missing. There are around 290,000 clones in the sample, none observed a single time. Sorting of pooled cutaneous lymph node cells used CD4, CD8alpha, NKG2D, NKG2ACE and other markers. Sequenced sample: CD4+ T cells sorted from a lymph node. All receptors come from a C3H/HeJ mouse with alopecia areata. These mice share the MHC haplotype H2-k.

This clone has a handful of counts. The gene names here belong to mouse. The read is 4 residues too short to cover the CDR3 end, so that end is filled in from the germline J gene. The chain combines TRBV13-1 with TRBJ1-2, with 7 bases identical to TRBD1. Germline CDR1 is NSHNY and CDR2 is SYGAGN. Trimming at V came to 2 bases and at J to 0 bases, leaving 4 bases not matched to a gene. The CDR3 runs 15 residues. CDR3 bases read: TGTGCCAGCAGTGAGACAGGGACCCCAAACTCC. Amino acid sequence: CASSETGTPNS. The full CDR3 reads CASSETGTPNSDYTF.

About this clone itself: Genes and germline are mouse. The sequence runs out 4 residues before the end of the CDR3; the remainder is reconstructed from the germline J gene. The gene calls are TRBV29 and TRBJ1-2, with TRBD1 matching over 7 bases. CDR1 and CDR2 (germline): MSHET, SYDVDS. The junction had 11 bases not matched to a gene; V was cut back by 5 bases and J by 2 bases. CDR3 length: 16 amino acids. CDR3 DNA (partial): TGTGCTAGCAGTCTAATCGACAGGGAGAGGAACTCC. It encodes CASSLIDRERNS. From start to end, the CDR3 is CASSLIDRERNSDYTF.

In its sample, this clone was seen a few times. Gene names refer to mouse genes. The read ends 3 residues before the CDR3 terminus; that terminus is restored from the germline J gene. The chain has TRBV13-1 and TRBJ1-6, with a possible D match to TRBD1 (6 bases). TRBJ1-6 counts as an open reading frame of uncertain function. Trimming stripped 5 bases from V and 2 bases from J, with 11 bases between. Germline CDR1 is NSHNY and CDR2 is SYGAGN. This CDR3 has 15 amino acids. The part of the CDR3 DNA that was read is TGTGCCAGCAGATCCGGGACAACCTATAATTCGCCC. It translates to CASRSGTTYNSP. The whole CDR3 reads CASRSGTTYNSPLYF.

A few counts support this clone. Mouse gene names apply. The read falls 4 residues short of the CDR3 end, and the missing part is taken from the germline J gene. J is TRBJ2-4 and V is TRBV1; no clear D gene. V lost 0 bases to trimming and J lost 0 bases, with 7 bases between them. Germline CDR1 reads NSQYPW; CDR2 reads LRSPGD (reference sequence). The CDR3 totals 15 residues. The CDR3 DNA, read in part, is TGCACCTGCAGTGCAGATCCAGATAGTCAAAAC. Its protein is CTCSADPDSQN. The full CDR3 sequence reads CTCSADPDSQNTLYF.

Ten or more counts support this clone. Mouse gene names apply. The CDR3 end is not reached by the read, which stops 4 residues before it; the germline J gene fills it in. The chain has TRBV13-3 and TRBJ2-7; maybe TRBD2 (6 bases). From germline, CDR1 is NNHDY and CDR2 SYVADS. CDR3 length: 12 residues. The part of the CDR3 DNA that was read is TGTGCCAGCAGTGATGTGGGGGAT. Its protein product is CASSDVGD. In full, the CDR3 reads CASSDVGDEQYF.

This clone was observed a handful of times. Gene names refer to mouse genes. CDR3: CTCRAGTGGLNTGQLYF. The CDR3 bases that were read are TGCACCTGCAGAGCCGGGACAGGCGGCTTAAACACCGGG. J is TRBJ2-2 and V is TRBV1; 8 nucleotides line up with TRBD1. The read halts 4 residues ahead of the CDR3 end, with the missing end drawn from the germline J gene. Germline-derived CDR1 and CDR2 are NSQYPW and LRSPGD (reference sequence). The CDR3 runs to 17 residues. J lost 1 base, V lost 6 bases, and 10 bases had no gene match.

This clone was observed many times. The gene names given are mouse names. Coverage ceases 4 residues before the CDR3 finishes, and the germline J gene fills in the end. This chain uses TRBV17 with TRBJ1-2; 11 bases line up with TRBD1. Looked up from germline, CDR1 is MNHDT and CDR2 is YYDKIL. There are 12 residues in the CDR3. The CDR3 DNA, read in part, is TGTGCTAGCAGTGGGACAGGGGGC. It encodes CASSGTGG. The whole CDR3 is CASSGTGGDYTF.

Remarks on this clone: Germline and genes here are mouse. CDR3 DNA, as far as it was read: TGTGCCAGCGGTGACAGGGGGCGTGCAGAA. Encoded protein: CASGDRGRAE. The CDR3 as a whole reads CASGDRGRAETLYF. The V call is TRBV13-2, the J call TRBJ2-3, with 8 bases lining up with TRBD1. Read data end 4 residues before the CDR3 end; the end is taken from the germline J gene. The V and J ends lost 2 bases and 1 base, in that order; junction bases with no gene match: 0. Germline-derived CDR1 and CDR2 are NNHNN and SYGAGS (reference sequence). The CDR3 covers 14 residues.

This clone was counted between two and nine times. Genes and germline come from the mouse. The read ends 4 residues shy of where the CDR3 ends; the end is completed using the germline J gene. This chain uses TRBV13-1 with TRBJ1-1, with 8 bases lining up with TRBD1. The germline gives CDR1 NSHNY, CDR2 SYGAGN. This CDR3 has 12 amino acids. CDR3 DNA (partial): TGTGCCAGCAGGCAGGGGGCCGTA. It yields the protein CASRQGAV. The CDR3 in full is CASRQGAVEVFF.

Concerning this clone itself: The gene symbols are mouse symbols. The read gets to within 4 residues of the CDR3 end, and the germline J gene fills in the rest. The V gene is TRBV31, the J gene TRBJ2-3; D possibly corresponds to TRBD2 (5 bases). Trimming removed 0 bases from V and 0 bases from J, with 10 bases in between. CDR1 is GKSSPN and CDR2 is SITVG in the germline V gene. The CDR3 totals 15 residues. This CDR3 is CAWSLPWASAETLYF. The CDR3 bases that were read are TGTGCCTGGAGTCTACCCTGGGCTAGTGCAGAA.

A few counts support this clone. The germline and genes are mouse ones. The CDR3 is cut off 4 residues early in the read; its end comes from the germline J gene. This chain links TRBV13-1 with TRBJ2-5, with 7 positions matching TRBD1. CDR1 is NSHNY, CDR2 SYGAGN, per germline. This CDR3 contains 14 residues. The DNA read from the CDR3 is TGTGCCAGCAGTGCCGGGGCAGGGGGAGAC. It codes for CASSAGAGGD. The full CDR3 reads CASSAGAGGDTQYF.

This clone was counted a few times. Gene labels here are mouse ones. In the same sample, other DNA sequences code for this CDR3. The CDR3: CTCSAGGLGAETLYF. CDR3 bases read: TGCACCTGCAGTGCAGGGGGACTGGGGGCAGAA. The gene calls are TRBV1 and TRBJ2-3; 10 nucleotides agree with TRBD2. The CDR3 end falls 4 residues outside the read, so it is completed with the germline J gene. The CDR3 extends over 15 amino acids. Trimming removed 1 base from V and 3 bases from J; junction bases left unmatched: 1. CDR1 is NSQYPW, CDR2 LRSPGD, per germline (reference sequence).

On this clone: The germline and genes are mouse ones. Read coverage stops 4 residues before the CDR3 terminus; the germline J gene supplies the remainder. The chain joins TRBV4 to TRBJ2-1; 9 nucleotides match TRBD1. Germline loops: CDR1 LGHDT, CDR2 YNNKQL (reference sequence). This CDR3 contains 14 residues. Incomplete CDR3 DNA: TGTGCCAGCAGCTTAAGGACAGGGGCTCCT. Its translation: CASSLRTGAP. The CDR3 reads in full as CASSLRTGAPEQFF.

In this sample, this clone turned up a few times. These gene names are mouse names. The read is 4 residues too short to cover the CDR3 end, so that end is filled in from the germline J gene. The V and J genes are TRBV17 and TRBJ2-2; D might be TRBD1 (6 bases). The CDR3 contains 14 residues. Trimming took off 6 bases at V and 0 bases at J, with 8 bases between the two ends. CDR1 and CDR2 from the germline V gene are MNHDT and YYDKIL. This CDR3 is CASRNRANTGQLYF. Incomplete CDR3 DNA: TGTGCTAGCAGAAACAGGGCAAACACCGGG.

Concerning this clone: Germline and genes here are mouse. The read gets to within 4 residues of the CDR3 end, and the germline J gene fills in the rest. The chain links TRBV29 to TRBJ2-3; 10 bases fit TRBD2. V dropped 6 bases and J dropped 0; count of bases not matched to a gene: 0. The length of the CDR3 is 14 residues. The V gene's germline CDR1 is MSHET and CDR2 SYDVDS. CDR3 in amino acids: CASRDWGSAETLYF. The DNA read from the CDR3 is TGTGCTAGCAGGGACTGGGGGAGTGCAGAA. The full variable domain, completed using reference TRBV29 and TRBJ2-3, is DMKVTQMPRYLIKRMGENVLLECGQDMSHETMYWYRQDPGLGLQLIYISYDVDSNSEGDIPKGYRVSRKKREHFSLILDSAKTNQTSVYFCASRDWGSAETLYFGSGTRLTVL.

This clone was found a few times. Each gene name is a mouse one. The read terminates 4 residues before the CDR3 end, so the remaining end is supplied by the germline J gene. The chain couples TRBV13-1 to TRBJ2-3, with unresolved D. Germline lookup yields CDR1 NSHNY and CDR2 SYGAGN. The CDR3 sequence is 14 residues long. Trimming removed 2 bases from V and 2 bases from J, with 9 bases in between. This chain's CDR3 is CASSEPDYAETLYF. The sequenced CDR3 bases are TGTGCCAGCAGTGAGCCAGACTATGCAGAA.

There are a few counts of this clone. Gene and germline names: mouse. Other DNA variants within this sample encode the same CDR3. CDR3 residues: CASSVTGDNSPLYF. Partial CDR3 DNA: TGTGCCAGCAGCGTGACAGGGGATAATTCGCCC. V is TRBV13-3 and J is TRBJ1-6; 8 nucleotides agree with TRBD1. The CDR3 is cut off 3 residues early in the read; its end comes from the germline J gene. TRBJ1-6 is an ORF for which the function is uncertain. Per the germline V gene, CDR1 is NNHDY and CDR2 is SYVADS. The CDR3 runs to 14 residues. The junction had 3 bases not matched to a gene; V was cut back by 5 bases and J by 5 bases.

This clone was picked up a small number of times. The genes and germline here are from mouse. The read stops 4 residues short of the end of the CDR3; the missing end is completed from the germline J gene. The identical CDR3 is also encoded by other nucleotide sequences in the sample. The chain links TRBV19 to TRBJ2-5; TRBD2 aligns across 8 bases. This CDR3 contains 14 residues. The germline V gene has CDR1 FNHDT and CDR2 SITEND (reference sequence). The sequenced part of the CDR3 DNA is TGTGCCAGCAGTATATCCTGGGGGGAAGAC. As protein: CASSISWGED. The full CDR3 protein is CASSISWGEDTQYF.

In regard to this clone: Genes and germline are mouse. The read ends 4 residues before the CDR3 terminus; that terminus is restored from the germline J gene. The V call is TRBV19, the J call TRBJ1-1; 10 nucleotides agree with TRBD1. This CDR3 has 14 amino acids. The V and J ends lost 5 bases and 4 bases, in that order; junction bases with no gene match: 5. Germline loops: CDR1 FNHDT, CDR2 SITEND (reference sequence). CDR3 residues: CASRTGGGGTEVFF. The CDR3 bases that were read are TGTGCCAGCAGGACAGGGGGCGGTGGCACA.

This clone was seen a few times. Mouse names are used for the genes. The missing CDR3 end, 4 residues past where the read stops, is filled in from the germline J gene. The chain employs TRBV5 and TRBJ1-2; 9 nucleotides line up with TRBD1. Trimming took 4 bases from V and 4 from J; bases not matched to a gene: 7. Germline assignment: CDR1 LGHNA and CDR2 YNLKQL (reference sequence). The CDR3 has 15 residues. CDR3 region: CASSPSGTGSSDYTF. The sequenced part of the CDR3 DNA is TGTGCCAGCAGCCCCTCCGGGACAGGGTCCTCC.

Details on this clone: The gene symbols are mouse symbols. From the germline J gene comes the end of the CDR3, since the read stops 4 residues before it. The chain carries TRBV13-1 and TRBJ2-4; 8 bases line up with TRBD1. The CDR3 contains 13 residues. CDR1 NSHNY and CDR2 SYGAGN come from the germline V gene. The CDR3 loop reads CASSDRGRNTLYF. The DNA read from the CDR3 is TGTGCCAGCAGCGACAGGGGACGGAAC.